One and the same sample provided the 29 T cell receptor beta chains below, sequenced in a study of vaccination and CD4 T cells after COVID-19. Their recognized antigens are unknown. Cultured CD4+ T cell DNA underwent sequencing with the Oncomine TCR Beta short-read assay. Using its own MiXCR run on the PCR reads, TCRdb lists one record per CDR3 protein. The sample lists tens of thousands of distinct CDR3 sequences; approximately 45% were seen once. The treatment is: approximately nine-day PBMC culture with coronavirus spike peptide pools or control peptides (ViraFEST assay). The material sequenced was CD4+ T cells from blood, cultured in vitro, taken after SARS-CoV-2 vaccination. The origin of the receptors is a human donor who had recovered from COVID-19.

The V call is TRBV20-1, the J call TRBJ1-5, with D uncertain. This CDR3 region has 15 residues. Trimming took off 0 bases at V and 5 bases at J, with 14 bases between the two ends. Germline CDR1 reads DFQATT; CDR2 reads SNEGSKA (reference sequence). The CDR3 sequence: CSARDQARYHQPQHF. In nucleotides, the CDR3 is TGCAGTGCTAGAGATCAAGCACGTTACCATCAGCCCCAGCATTTT.

J is TRBJ1-6 and V is TRBV12-3 or TRBV12-4; D possibly corresponds to TRBD1 (6 bases). Trimming stripped 3 bases from V and 5 bases from J, with 8 bases between. CDR3 size: 14 residues. The CDR3 bases are TGTGCCAGCAGTTTGGCAGGGGATAATTCACCCCTCCACTTT. Its translation: CASSLAGDNSPLHF.

The chain combines TRBV6-5 with TRBJ1-4; D is unclear. Trimming shortened V by 4 bases and J by 4 bases, and 7 bases separated the two germline ends. The germline gives CDR1 MNHEY, CDR2 SVGAGI. The CDR3 extends over 13 amino acids. CDR3 sequence (DNA): TGTGCCAGCAGTTCCGGGGTTAATGAAAAACTGTTTTTT. Translated: CASSSGVNEKLFF.

The V gene is TRBV11-3, the J gene TRBJ2-5; D is perhaps TRBD1 (6 bases). The ends were cut back, 4 bases at V and 7 bases at J, with 31 bases in the middle. The germline CDR1 and CDR2 sequences are SGHNT and YENEEA. CDR3 length: 19 amino acids. CDR3 amino acids: CASSSGAVAQALKGMTQYF. DNA for the CDR3: TGTGCCAGCAGCTCAGGGGCGGTGGCCCAGGCCCTCAAAGGGATGACCCAGTACTTC.

This clonotype was observed a handful of times. The V and J genes are TRBV20-1 and TRBJ2-2; TRBD2 agrees at 7 bases. The germline CDR1 and CDR2 sequences are DFQATT and SNEGSKA (reference sequence). J gave up 6 bases and V 4 bases, and 11 bases lay outside the gene matches. The CDR3 runs 15 residues. For the CDR3, the DNA is TGCAGTGCTACGTCCGGCGGGAGTATATCCGGGGAGCTGTTTTTT. It encodes CSATSGGSISGELFF.

V is TRBV6-1 and J is TRBJ2-3; D possibly matches TRBD1 or TRBD2 (5 bases each). Per germline, CDR1 MNHNS and CDR2 SASEGT. CDR3 length: 13 residues. V was clipped by 6 bases and J by 4 bases, with 11 bases between them. The CDR3 region is CASSSGPADTQYF. DNA of the CDR3: TGTGCCAGCAGCTCGGGGCCGGCAGATACGCAGTATTTT.

This clonotype was counted between two and nine times. This rearrangement joins TRBV6-1 to TRBJ2-2; D is unresolved. Looked up from germline, CDR1 is MNHNS and CDR2 is SASEGT. The CDR3 extends over 11 amino acids. V gave up 5 bases and J gave up 6 bases, with 4 bases separating them. CDR3 coding DNA: TGTGCCAGCAGTCCGCCCGGGGAGCTGTTTTTT. This sequence encodes CASSPPGELFF.

This clonotype occurred a few times. This sequence joins TRBV6-5 and TRBJ2-1; 8 bases match TRBD2. CDR3 length equals 17 residues. CDR1 and CDR2 (germline): MNHEY, SVGAGI. The trim removed 2 bases at V and 7 bases at J, leaving 13 bases unmatched. The CDR3 DNA sequence: TGTGCCAGCAGTTACGGGATTACCGGGACTAGAGGTAATGAGCAGTTCTTC. Encoded protein: CASSYGITGTRGNEQFF.

This clonotype was detected only a few times. This chain connects TRBV19 to TRBJ2-7, with TRBD2 matching 11 bases. The CDR3 is 15 amino acids. J lost 5 bases, V lost 2 bases, and 5 bases had no gene match. Looked up from germline, CDR1 is LNHDA and CDR2 is SQIVND (reference sequence). The CDR3 DNA follows: TGTGCCAGTAGTATAAGTAGCGGGAGGGCCCACGAGCAGTACTTC. Translated, it gives CASSISSGRAHEQYF.

The chain carries TRBV25-1 and TRBJ1-2; 7 nucleotides agree with TRBD1. The V gene's germline CDR1 is MGHDK and CDR2 SYGVNS. V lost 5 bases to trimming and J lost 5 bases; unmatched junction nucleotides: 8. There are 14 residues in the CDR3. The CDR3 region has the DNA TGTGCCAGCAGTCAGGCCGGGACAGTTTATGGCTACACCTTC. As protein: CASSQAGTVYGYTF.

This clonotype appeared a few times. The chain recombines TRBV20-1 with TRBJ2-7, with 9 bases matching TRBD2. The CDR3 totals 15 residues. CDR1 is DFQATT, CDR2 SNEGSKA, per germline (reference sequence). Unmatched junction bases numbered 6, after V lost 0 bases and J lost 3 bases. CDR3 protein: CSARDVSGGFYEQYF. CDR3 nucleotides: TGCAGTGCTAGAGATGTTAGCGGGGGATTCTACGAGCAGTACTTC.

This clonotype has a handful of counts. The chain links TRBV5-4 to TRBJ2-5, with D perhaps matching TRBD1 (5 bases). The CDR3 totals 14 residues. Germline CDR1 is SGHNT and CDR2 is YYREEE (reference sequence). Trimming shortened V by 0 bases and J by 3 bases, and 9 bases separated the two germline ends. CDR3 region: CASSLAAGKETQYF. The CDR3 coding sequence is TGTGCCAGCAGCTTGGCCGCAGGGAAAGAGACCCAGTACTTC.

The rearrangement uses TRBV7-3 and TRBJ2-1; D may correspond to TRBD1 or TRBD2 (6 bases each). Germline V gene sequence: CDR1 SGHTA, CDR2 FQGTGA. The CDR3 covers 16 residues. Between the trimmed V and J ends, which lost 5 bases and 0 bases, there was a span of 14 bases. CDR3 in DNA: TGTGCCAGCAGCCCTCAGGGGACTCTCTCCTACAATGAGCAGTTCTTC. Its protein is CASSPQGTLSYNEQFF.

The chain links TRBV25-1 to TRBJ2-1; the D is unclear. CDR3 length equals 14 residues. CDR1 is MGHDK and CDR2 is SYGVNS in the germline V gene. V lost 1 base to trimming and J lost 6 bases, with 10 bases between them. The DNA for the CDR3 is TGTGCCAGCAGTGAATTTCGGGCGGCCAATGAGCAGTTCTTC. Encoded protein: CASSEFRAANEQFF. Supplemented by reference TRBV25-1 and TRBJ2-1, the full variable domain reads EADIYQTPRYLVIGTGKKITLECSQTMGHDKMYWYQQDPGMELHLIHYSYGVNSTEKGDLSSESTVSRIRTEHFPLTLESARPSHTSQYLCASSEFRAANEQFFGPGTRLTVL.

This clonotype appeared a single time. The CDR3: CASSDYWTGVGTGELFF. The CDR3 bases are TGTGCCAGCAGTGATTACTGGACAGGGGTGGGCACCGGGGAGCTGTTTTTT. The rearrangement uses TRBV6-1 and TRBJ2-2; 9 bases line up with TRBD1. The CDR3 sequence is 17 residues long. The germline CDR1 and CDR2 sequences are MNHNS and SASEGT. V trimming: 3 bases; J trimming: 4 bases; junction bases outside the gene matches: 9.

V and J are TRBV19 and TRBJ2-2; either TRBD1 or TRBD2 may fit D (6 bases each). V was trimmed by 5 bases and J by 2 bases, leaving 12 bases between them. This CDR3 has 15 residues. Germline V gives CDR1 LNHDA, CDR2 SQIVND (reference sequence). This CDR3 reads CASSLGGRNTGELFF. DNA for the CDR3: TGTGCCAGTAGTCTAGGGGGGCGCAACACCGGGGAGCTGTTTTTT.

This clonotype is labeled large (0.1 to 1%). The CDR3 here is CSASLMGQGRNQPQHF. Written as DNA, the CDR3 is TGCAGTGCTAGTTTAATGGGACAGGGACGAAATCAGCCCCAGCATTTT. The chain recombines TRBV20-1 with TRBJ1-5, with 9 positions matching TRBD1. The V and J ends lost 3 bases and 4 bases, in that order; junction bases with no gene match: 10. This CDR3 contains 16 residues. The germline CDR1 and CDR2 sequences are DFQATT and SNEGSKA (reference sequence).

This chain uses TRBV7-2 with TRBJ1-1, with D hard to call. The CDR3 has 15 residues. The germline V gene encodes CDR1 SGHTA and CDR2 FQGNSA. The V end lost 2 bases, the J end lost 1 base, and 11 bases lay between the germline ends. The CDR3 nucleotides read TGTGCCAGCAGCTTAATCCCGCGGACGAACACTGAAGCTTTCTTT. Amino acid sequence: CASSLIPRTNTEAFF.

This clonotype was observed a handful of times. The chain carries TRBV24-1 and TRBJ2-3, with TRBD2 as a possible D gene (5 bases). This CDR3 region has 16 residues. V gave up 3 bases and J gave up 2 bases, with 14 bases separating them. Looked up from germline, CDR1 is KGHDR and CDR2 is SFDVKD. This CDR3 reads CATSDRTSGHTDTQYF. DNA for the CDR3: TGTGCCACCAGTGATCGGACTTCGGGCCACACAGATACGCAGTATTTT.

The chain links TRBV20-1 to TRBJ2-2; TRBD1 matches 7 bases. Looked up from germline, CDR1 is DFQATT and CDR2 is SNEGSKA (reference sequence). V trimming: 2 bases; J trimming: 2 bases; junction bases outside the gene matches: 5. The CDR3 length is 15 residues. In nucleotides, the CDR3 is TGCAGTGCTAGAAAAGACAGGGTTAACACCGGGGAGCTGTTTTTT. It translates to CSARKDRVNTGELFF.

V gene TRBV19 combines with J gene TRBJ2-7; D perhaps matches TRBD2 (5 bases). Germline-derived CDR1 and CDR2 are LNHDA and SQIVND (reference sequence). The CDR3 is made up of 13 amino acids. Trimming cost V 4 bases and J 6 bases, with 13 bases left between them. This chain's CDR3 is CASSRARAGEQYF. The CDR3 bases are TGTGCCAGTAGTAGGGCCCGGGCGGGCGAGCAGTACTTC. Looking up the rest from reference TRBV19 and TRBJ2-7 gives the full variable domain: DGGITQSPKYLFRKEGQNVTLSCEQNLNHDAMYWYRQDPGQGLRLIYYSQIVNDFQKGDIAEGYSVSREKKESFPLTVTSAQKNPTAFYLCASSRARAGEQYFGPGTRLTVT.

This rearrangement joins TRBV7-2 to TRBJ2-5; D gene unclear. Per the germline V gene, CDR1 is SGHTA and CDR2 is FQGNSA. V was cut by 5 bases and J by 4 bases, with 8 bases left in between. The length of the CDR3 is 12 residues. For the CDR3, the DNA is TGTGCCAGCAGCGCCTACGGAGAGACCCAGTACTTC. Residues: CASSAYGETQYF.

V gene TRBV7-8 combines with J gene TRBJ1-2; 8 bases match TRBD1. Trimming removed 5 bases from V and 5 bases from J; junction bases left unmatched: 10. CDR3 length: 15 residues. Per the germline V gene, CDR1 is SGHVS and CDR2 is FQNEAQ. This CDR3 reads CASSSAGTGTYGYTF. In nucleotides, the CDR3 is TGTGCCAGCAGCAGCGCCGGGACAGGAACTTATGGCTACACCTTC.

This sequence joins TRBV19 and TRBJ1-2; D is possibly TRBD1 (5 bases). The CDR3 is 15 residues long. Germline assignment: CDR1 LNHDA and CDR2 SQIVND (reference sequence). Trimming left V 6 bases short and J 4 bases short, with 18 bases between. CDR3 protein: CASSDRTRTFYGYTF. CDR3 DNA: TGTGCCAGTAGCGACCGGACAAGAACATTCTATGGCTACACCTTC.

The chain couples TRBV20-1 to TRBJ1-1; D uncertain. The V and J ends lost 5 bases and 8 bases respectively, with 12 bases between them. Germline assignment: CDR1 DFQATT and CDR2 SNEGSKA (reference sequence). The CDR3 runs 11 residues. CDR3 DNA: TGCAGTGCTGACTCTAGAGCAGAAGCTTTCTTT. Encoded protein: CSADSRAEAFF.

This clonotype has just a few counts. The chain uses TRBV2 and TRBJ2-7; D is perhaps TRBD1 (5 bases). Germline CDR1 reads SNHLY; CDR2 reads FYNNEI. The CDR3 consists of 13 residues. V lost 6 bases and J 6 bases, leaving 15 bases between the germline ends. As DNA, the CDR3 is TGTGCCAGCAGCGGCCAGGGATTTGGCGAGCAGTACTTC. Translating it yields CASSGQGFGEQYF. The full variable domain, its missing parts supplied by reference TRBV2 and TRBJ2-7, is EPEVTQTPSHQVTQMGQEVILRCVPISNHLYFYWYRQILGQKVEFLVSFYNNEISEKSEIFDDQFSVERPDGSNFTLKIRSTKLEDSAMYFCASSGQGFGEQYFGPGTRLTVT.

The rearrangement joins TRBV20-1 to TRBJ2-5, with 8 bases matching TRBD1. The junction had 7 bases not matched to a gene; V was cut back by 0 bases and J by 1 base. CDR3 size: 16 residues. Germline V CDR1 and CDR2: DFQATT, SNEGSKA (reference sequence). The CDR3 loop reads CSARDFGQGVQETQYF. CDR3 DNA: TGCAGTGCTAGAGACTTCGGACAGGGAGTCCAAGAGACCCAGTACTTC.

V usage is TRBV7-9 and J usage is TRBJ2-5; D remains ambiguous. V lost 3 bases and J 6 bases, leaving 5 bases between the germline ends. The length of the CDR3 is 11 residues. From germline, CDR1 is SEHNR and CDR2 FQNEAQ (reference sequence). The CDR3: CASSLSKTQYF. The CDR3 bases are TGTGCCAGCAGCTTGTCCAAGACCCAGTACTTC. The whole variable domain, filled in from reference TRBV7-9 and TRBJ2-5, reads DTGVSQNPRHKITKRGQNVTFRCDPISEHNRLYWYRQTLGQGPEFLTYFQNEAQLEKSRLLSDRFSAERPKGSFSTLEIQRTEQGDSAMYLCASSLSKTQYFGPGTRLLVL.

V usage is TRBV20-1 and J usage is TRBJ2-3; D is possibly TRBD1 (6 bases). The V gene lost 1 base and the J gene lost 7 bases, with 12 bases spanning the gap. Germline assignment: CDR1 DFQATT and CDR2 SNEGSKA (reference sequence). The CDR3 length is 13 residues. CDR3 protein: CSARGSGHNTQYF. The CDR3, as DNA: TGCAGTGCTAGAGGGTCGGGACACAATACGCAGTATTTT.